This T cell receptor (beta chain) was recorded in a study of blood T cells in healthy people across ages. Study as a whole: About one barcoded beta molecule per two T cells was the capture yield of template switching. Study-wide points: Per million T cells, the diversity of TCR beta decreased roughly linearly as age advanced.

Alongside a J-beta primer mix, a sample-barcoded 5' primer served in a second PCR lasting about 7 to 11 cycles. TCRdb redid the calling of the 5' RACE reads with MiXCR, one entry per CDR3 protein. Here the sample spans about 640,000 distinct CDR3 sequences, roughly 53% being singletons. Each donor was a healthy Caucasian individual from Russia, aged 6 to 90. Turning to this clonotype: No antigen is known for it.

Germline assignment: CDR1 SQVTM and CDR2 ANQGSEA. Trimming took off 5 bases at V and 5 bases at J, with 7 bases between the two ends. This CDR3 region has 11 residues. This chain links TRBV29-1 with TRBJ2-1; possible D gene TRBD1, 5 bases. This TCR came from a man aged 60-69 years in good health. The sequencing input was blood. For the CDR3, the DNA is TGCAGCGTTAGACAGAACAATGAGCAGTTCTTC. The encoded protein is CSVRQNNEQFF.